Shown below are 21 T cell receptor beta chains from a single sample sequenced in a study of patients and donors after allogeneic stem cell transplantation. MiXCR was run by TCRdb on the RT-PCR reads, yielding one entry per CDR3 protein. The sample has 390,000 or so distinct CDR3 sequences, more than 15% seen once; the top ten hold 7.2%. Material for sequencing was blood, either unsorted or a sorted T cell fraction (not recorded which). Receptors originate from a human donor who was either an allogeneic HSCT recipient or a stem cell or donor lymphocyte infusion donor (not recorded which). It is not recorded whose cells these are; they may come from a transplant donor.

The chain couples TRBV18 to TRBJ1-2, with a possible D match to TRBD1 (6 bases). This CDR3 region has 14 residues. The germline V gene has CDR1 KGHSH and CDR2 LQKENI. V lost 3 bases and J lost 6, with 14 bases in between. This CDR3 reads CASSPRGNQDGYTF. The CDR3, as DNA: TGTGCCAGCTCACCTAGGGGGAATCAGGATGGCTACACCTTC.

This clonotype was detected a few times. The V gene is TRBV30, the J gene TRBJ2-2; 8 positions agree with TRBD1. In germline, CDR1 is GTSNPN, CDR2 SVGIG (reference sequence). The CDR3 is made up of 16 amino acids. The junction had 6 bases not matched to a gene; V was cut back by 2 bases and J by 1 base. CDR3 sequence: CAWSLGGTGNTGELFF. Written as DNA, the CDR3 is TGTGCCTGGAGTCTAGGGGGGACAGGGAACACCGGGGAGCTGTTTTTT.

The table lists this clonotype with a few counts. The chain couples TRBV5-1 to TRBJ2-3, with D possibly matching TRBD2 (7 bases). The ends were cut back, 1 base at V and 2 bases at J, with 11 bases in the middle. The germline V gene encodes CDR1 SGHRS and CDR2 YFSETQ. This CDR3 comprises 15 residues. The CDR3: CASSLLGGHTDTQYF. In nucleotides, the CDR3 is TGCGCCAGCAGCTTGTTGGGGGGGCACACAGATACGCAGTATTTT.

Here the CDR3 DNA reads TGCAGTGCTTGGGACTACATTGTGGGCGAGCAGTACTTC. Its translation: CSAWDYIVGEQYF. This chain connects TRBV20-1 to TRBJ2-7; 7 positions match TRBD2. The CDR3 is made up of 13 amino acids. The J segment lost 6 bases and the V segment lost 5 bases, leaving 10 bases of the junction unmatched. Germline CDR1 DFQATT, CDR2 SNEGSKA (reference sequence).

This clonotype was observed at least ten times. The chain links TRBV29-1 to TRBJ2-7; D may be TRBD1 (6 bases). V dropped 4 bases and J dropped 4 bases, with 14 bases sitting between them. CDR1 is SQVTM and CDR2 is ANQGSEA in the germline V gene. The CDR3 is 13 residues long. CDR3 coding DNA: TGCAGCGTTGGGCAGGGGATCCGGTACGAGCAGTACTTC. This translates into CSVGQGIRYEQYF.

There are a few counts of this clonotype. Here the CDR3 reads CALARAKETQYF. The CDR3 nucleotides are TGTGCCCTGGCGAGGGCAAAAGAGACCCAGTACTTC. The chain is built from TRBV30 and TRBJ2-5; weak D call: TRBD2 (5 bases). CDR1 and CDR2 (germline): GTSNPN, SVGIG (reference sequence). The CDR3 covers 12 residues. Between the trimmed V and J ends, which lost 8 bases and 3 bases, there was a span of 13 bases. Full variable domain (missing parts from reference TRBV30 and TRBJ2-5): SQTIHQWPATLVQPVGSPLSLECTVEGTSNPNLYWYRQAAGRGLQLLFYSVGIGQISSEVPQNLSASRPQDRQFILSSKKLLLSDSGFYLCALARAKETQYFGPGTRLLVL.

V usage is TRBV30 and J usage is TRBJ2-1, with unresolved D. Germline V CDR1 and CDR2: GTSNPN, SVGIG (reference sequence). V was clipped by 1 base and J by 8 bases, with 12 bases between them. The CDR3 length is 13 residues. CDR3 in DNA: TGTGCCTGGAGTGCAGGTATTTTCGATGAGCAGTTCTTC. This encodes CAWSAGIFDEQFF.

This clonotype appeared many times. The chain links TRBV9 to TRBJ2-2, with TRBD2 identical over 7 bases. The V gene's germline CDR1 is SGDLS and CDR2 YYNGEE. The V gene end was trimmed by 0 bases and the J gene end by 6 bases; junction bases not matched to a gene: 8. The CDR3 loop spans 16 amino acids. CDR3 loop: CASSVVPSGPPGELFF. The CDR3 DNA is TGTGCCAGCAGCGTAGTTCCTAGCGGACCACCCGGGGAGCTGTTTTTT.

This clonotype has just a few counts. V and J are TRBV20-1 and TRBJ1-4, with D possibly matching TRBD1 (5 bases). The CDR3 is made up of 15 amino acids. Looked up from germline, CDR1 is DFQATT and CDR2 is SNEGSKA (reference sequence). V lost 2 bases and J lost 5, with 15 bases in between. The CDR3 protein is CSARSSDNPNEKLFF. The CDR3 bases are TGCAGTGCTAGATCCTCGGACAATCCGAATGAAAAACTGTTTTTT.

This clonotype appeared a few times. The rearrangement links TRBV2 to TRBJ1-1, with TRBD1 matching 9 bases. CDR1 and CDR2 from the germline V gene are SNHLY and FYNNEI. Trimming at V came to 6 bases and at J to 11 bases, leaving 10 bases not matched to a gene. The CDR3 is made up of 13 amino acids. Here the CDR3 DNA reads TGTGCCAGCAGGCCACAGGGGGCTGTATTTGCTTTCTTT. It specifies CASRPQGAVFAFF.

This clonotype was observed a few times. The chain combines TRBV20-1 with TRBJ2-5; 8 bases are shared with TRBD2. J gave up 5 bases and V 0 bases, and 5 bases lay outside the gene matches. CDR1 is DFQATT and CDR2 is SNEGSKA in the germline V gene (reference sequence). The CDR3 is 14 amino acids. CDR3 residues: CSARDSGRGETQYF. CDR3 coding DNA: TGCAGTGCTAGAGATTCCGGGAGGGGGGAGACCCAGTACTTC.

This clonotype was counted only a few times. This chain's CDR3 is CASSFLTREGDEQFF. The CDR3 nucleotides are TGTGCCAGCAGCTTTTTAACAAGGGAGGGGGATGAGCAGTTCTTC. The chain carries TRBV7-9 and TRBJ2-1; D is perhaps TRBD2 (7 bases). Germline V gene data show CDR1 as SEHNR and CDR2 as FQNEAQ (reference sequence). V was shortened by 3 bases and J by 8 bases, with 17 bases between the two germline ends. This CDR3 is 15 amino acids long.

The table lists this clonotype with a few counts. This sequence joins TRBV25-1 and TRBJ1-1; tentative D call: TRBD1 (5 bases). V lost 1 base and J 6 bases, leaving 15 bases between the germline ends. In germline, CDR1 is MGHDK, CDR2 SYGVNS. The CDR3 consists of 15 residues. CDR3 nucleotide sequence: TGTGCCAGCAGTGAATGGGGGGACCGGCGCGCTGAAGCTTTCTTT. This codes for CASSEWGDRRAEAFF. Complete variable domain (other parts from reference TRBV25-1 and TRBJ1-1): EADIYQTPRYLVIGTGKKITLECSQTMGHDKMYWYQQDPGMELHLIHYSYGVNSTEKGDLSSESTVSRIRTEHFPLTLESARPSHTSQYLCASSEWGDRRAEAFFGQGTRLTVV.

The chain is built from TRBV30 and TRBJ2-2; 8 bases are a match to TRBD2. Losses at the gene ends were 3 bases for V and 4 bases for J; bases not matched to a gene: 7. The CDR3 totals 15 residues. Looked up from germline, CDR1 is GTSNPN and CDR2 is SVGIG (reference sequence). CDR3: CAWSTTSGITGELFF. CDR3 bases: TGTGCCTGGAGCACAACTAGCGGCATCACCGGGGAGCTGTTTTTT.

A note on this clonotype: Because the CDR3's place on the DNA is in doubt, the DNA is left out and the CDR3 is given as listed by TCRdb. This chain connects TRBV4-3 to TRBJ1-2; TRBD1, the table's D call, was not compared with the DNA. The CDR3 extends over 13 residues, inclusive of both ends. Germline V lookup: CDR1 LGHNA, CDR2 YSLEER. CDR3 sequence: CASSQVGTGSPTF.

The CDR3 DNA is TGTGCCAGCACACAAACAGGGTACGAGCAGTACTTC. It codes for CASTQTGYEQYF. V is TRBV6-2 or TRBV6-3 and J is TRBJ2-7, with a possible D match to TRBD1 (6 bases). V was trimmed by 7 bases and J by 4 bases, leaving 11 bases between them. CDR3 size: 12 residues. CDR1 and CDR2 from the germline V gene are MNHEY and SVGEGT.

The gene calls are TRBV11-2 and TRBJ2-1; 12 bases are a match to TRBD2. The CDR3 is 17 residues long. In germline, CDR1 is SGHAT, CDR2 FQNNGV. The V and J ends lost 0 bases and 7 bases, in that order; junction bases with no gene match: 7. The CDR3 region is CASSLDRLAGAKNEQFF. DNA for the CDR3: TGTGCCAGCAGCTTAGATCGACTAGCGGGAGCCAAGAATGAGCAGTTCTTC.

The V gene is TRBV30, the J gene TRBJ2-7; TRBD1 aligns across 11 bases. The J segment lost 3 bases and the V segment lost 3 bases, leaving 7 bases of the junction unmatched. Germline V CDR1 and CDR2: GTSNPN, SVGIG (reference sequence). CDR3 length: 15 amino acids. CDR3 in amino acids: CAWRVDRGRRYEQYF. The CDR3 region has the DNA TGTGCCTGGAGGGTGGACAGGGGGCGCCGCTACGAGCAGTACTTC.

This clonotype was found many times. This chain links TRBV12-3 or TRBV12-4 with TRBJ1-5, with 7 nucleotides matching TRBD1. The J segment lost 1 base and the V segment lost 6 bases, leaving 3 bases of the junction unmatched. CDR3 size: 14 residues. CDR3 protein: CASRGGGSNQPQHF. In nucleotides, the CDR3 is TGTGCCAGCAGGGGAGGGGGCAGCAATCAGCCCCAGCATTTT.

J is TRBJ2-3 and V is TRBV9; no firm D call. V gave up 0 bases and J gave up 2 bases, with 7 bases separating them. This CDR3 is built from 14 residues. CDR1 is SGDLS and CDR2 is YYNGEE in the germline V gene. The CDR3 sequence is CASSVAKSTDTQYF. CDR3 DNA: TGTGCCAGCAGCGTAGCGAAGTCCACAGATACGCAGTATTTT.

The rearrangement joins TRBV4-1 to TRBJ1-2, with TRBD1 matching over 8 bases. The CDR3 is made up of 14 amino acids. The germline CDR1 and CDR2 sequences are MGHRA and YSYEKL. Unmatched junction bases numbered 8, after V lost 4 bases and J lost 7 bases. The chain's CDR3 is CASSREQGAGGYTF. CDR3 nucleotide sequence: TGCGCCAGCAGCCGAGAGCAGGGGGCAGGTGGCTACACCTTC.